This T cell receptor beta chain originates from a study of blood T cell repertoires in COVID-19. The method was immunoSEQ multiplex PCR; TCRdb's version includes in-frame clones alone and lacks a portion of them. The sample shows about 670,000 clones, 80% to 90% of them seen only once. This receptor was identified in a woman between 18 and 29 years old with acute or convalescent COVID-19. The sequenced sample was peripheral blood.

This CDR3 is CASSLVDEQFF. In DNA form, the CDR3 reads TGTGCCAGCAGCTTAGTCGATGAGCAGTTCTTC. The chain is built from TRBV7-6 and TRBJ2-1; D is uncertain. The CDR3 is 11 amino acids. Trimming stripped 1 base from V and 8 bases from J, with 3 bases between. Germline values: CDR1 SGHVS, CDR2 FNYEAQ.